This record covers a single T cell receptor beta chain. The clone's antigen remains unknown. Per-nucleotide qualities are absent, and no much larger clonotype sits a single base away. This specimen belongs to a study of T cells in lung cancer brain metastases (dated by TCRdb to 2016 to 2018). Background on the whole study: Seventeen of the 20 patients had a history of tobacco use, with a median of roughly 40 pack-years. Of the approximately 20 patients, more than 15 received no interval therapy between resection of the primary and resection of the metastasis. Median interval between primary and brain metastasis specimen acquisition was roughly 360 days. The study compared TCR beta CDR3 repertoires of fully resected primary non-small cell lung cancers with those of paired brain metastases. A cohort of approximately 20 patients was included, from whom 40 specimens were contributed, with one primary lung lesion and one brain metastasis obtained from each patient. Patients had a median age at first diagnosis of 55 to 65 years, with about 9 males and eleven to twelve females. An average DNA integrity number of roughly 3.8 was found in both primary and metastatic specimens, and no significant difference was detected between sites. Results the study describes overall, beyond this receptor: It was not possible to control for the effects of preoperative corticosteroids on T cell infiltration in brain metastases. A significantly larger repertoire fraction was made up by the ten most abundant clones in brain metastases than in primaries, which was suggestive of clonal expansion. DNA fragmentation in the FFPE samples may have kept the complete infiltrating T cell repertoire from being retrieved. Compared with their paired primaries, brain metastases had significantly fewer unique productive clones (median roughly 1,400 versus 4,700). Most clones were specific to a single lesion, and overlap between paired lesions was limited (mean Morisita index roughly 0.24).

Resection was performed in the patients for synchronous oligometastatic disease or for delayed recurrence of a solitary brain metastasis. Patients with a history of multiple malignancies were excluded so that cancers other than NSCLC would not be included. Tumor areas were macrodissected from roughly 5 deparaffinized 9.5 to 10 um unstained sections, using marked H&E slides as a guide. All specimens were fixed in formalin and embedded in paraffin (FFPE). The AllPrep DNA/RNA FFPE Kit was used to extract genomic DNA. Each sample received roughly 2 to 5.5 ug of genomic DNA as input, and the DNA input was kept equal within each pair of samples. TCR beta libraries were constructed in two PCR steps with the immunoSEQ hsTCRbeta Kit, which uses multiplexed V and J gene primers. Pooled libraries, together with positive and negative controls, were sequenced on an Illumina MiSeq with a 100-cycle paired-end protocol. In the authors' own workflow: Raw data were processed by the immunoSEQ vendor into normalized, annotated TCR beta repertoire reports. Richness was defined as unique clones by nucleotide sequence, with iChao1 and Efron-Thisted estimators extrapolating total richness. To characterize and compare the paired lesions, the analysis used Pielou's evenness, Simpson's index, the proportional abundance of the top-ten clones, and the Morisita overlap index. TCRdb's version of the immuneACCESS table is confined to in-frame rearrangements and falls short of the full clone set. An unresolved V gene accounts for under half of the shortfall where checked; the remainder is of unknown origin. That table furnishes V, J and clone size, whereas the DNA furnished D and trimming. This sample gives about 4,900 clones in total; roughly 89% of them show up just once. Around 3% of the sample lies in the top ten.

The origin of this receptor is a woman between 50 and 59 years old with non-small cell lung cancer. Sequenced input: tumor tissue from the primary lung tumor. The cell subset or site label for this specimen denotes: primary lung cancer lesion.

The CDR3 here reads CASLAGAEDGYTF. The nucleotide sequence reads as follows: TGTGCCAGCCTGGCAGGGGCAGAAGATGGCTACACCTTC. The sequence links TRBV28 to TRBJ1-2; tentative D gene TRBD1, with 6 bases matching. CDR1 MDHEN and CDR2 SYDVKM were looked up in the germline V gene. Between the V and J ends, shortened by 8 bases and 6 bases respectively, the junction contains 16 bases. CDR3 length: 13 amino acids, cysteine to phenylalanine. Of all the DNA, just the CDR3 is kept, 39 bases in frame from base 1.